This T cell receptor (beta chain) was sequenced for a study of OX40 agonist ivuxolimab in advanced cancers. For the study at large: At doses from 0.01 to 10 mg/kg, patients were given intravenous ivuxolimab every 2 weeks. Allowance was made for prior anti-PD-1, anti-PD-L1 or anti-CTLA-4 therapy, and about 40% had some.

The V gene end was trimmed by 6 bases and the J gene end by 6 bases; junction bases not matched to a gene: 8. The CDR3 runs 14 residues. Germline assignment: CDR1 MDHEN and CDR2 SYDVKM. TCRdb keeps only in-frame clones here, not all; method: immunoSEQ multiplex PCR. Of approximately 100,000 clones in the sample, around nine tenths were seen once. This sequence was found in an adult with an advanced solid tumor such as melanoma, head and neck, liver or kidney cancer. The chain combines TRBV28 with TRBJ1-5; 7 bases map to TRBD1. This sample comprised CD4+ or CD8+ T cells sorted from blood, obtained in a trial of the OX40 agonist ivuxolimab. The CDR3 here is CASSPRDSLQPQHF. CDR3 DNA sequence: TGTGCCAGCAGCCCCCGGGACAGCCTTCAGCCCCAGCATTTT.